This record looks at one TCR beta chain sequence and its context. This entry belongs to a study of regulatory T cells in long-lasting Graves disease. Sample time point: newly diagnosed GD, antithyroid drugs for less than 3 months. The TCR library was prepared using RNA isolated from PBMCs. Germline-derived CDR1 and CDR2 are DFQATT and SNEGSKA (reference sequence). This CDR3 spans 12 amino acids. Trimming stripped 6 bases from V and 0 bases from J, with 9 bases between. Building the TCR beta libraries relied on iRepertoire HTBI primers, and CDR3 regions underwent Arm-PCR. From the multiplex PCR reads, TCRdb called clonotypes with MiXCR, one entry per CDR3 protein. This sample carries about 620,000 distinct CDR3 sequences, around 17% of them seen once, and the ten largest clones take around a sixth. In addition, the sample was reused for a study of T cells in Graves' hyperthyroidism and ophthalmopathy.

The V gene is TRBV20-1, the J gene TRBJ2-7; maybe TRBD1 (6 bases). The sample in question was peripheral blood mononuclear cells (PBMCs), obtained at new diagnosis, from a patient treated with antithyroid drugs. This TCR was recovered from a young woman with Graves disease. The CDR3: CSAQGISYEQYF. The CDR3 bases are TGCAGTGCACAGGGAATCTCCTACGAGCAGTACTTC.